This T cell receptor beta chain is drawn from a study of radiation and T cells in renal cell carcinoma. Study findings and constraints: Pretreatment tumor biopsies were lacking, so baseline clonotypes are unknown. In blood, top tumor clones expanded by 2 weeks, shrinking by 4.

Assay: immunoSEQ multiplex PCR; the TCRdb copy retains only in-frame clones and omits some. Of fewer than 90,000 clones in the sample, approximately 86% were seen once. The CDR3 sequence is 14 residues long. V lost 4 bases and J 8 bases, leaving 18 bases between the germline ends. The germline gives CDR1 SGDLS, CDR2 YYNGEE. Concerning this clone itself: The antigen is not known.

As for time point: blood 2 weeks post-SBRT. Sample treatment: 15 Gy SBRT to primary tumor, nephrectomy 4 weeks later. Serial blood draws occurred at baseline and 2 and 4 weeks post-SBRT. Clear cell pathology was present in this patient's renal cell carcinoma. V and J are TRBV9 and TRBJ1-2, with D uncertain. The specimen comprised blood, sampled from a patient whose treatment included radiotherapy and nephrectomy. The sequence was collected from a woman aged 50 to 60 with renal cell carcinoma. The CDR3 reads CASSLLGLARGYTF. The CDR3 DNA reads TGTGCCAGCAGCCTCCTTGGGCTGGCGAGAGGCTACACCTTC.